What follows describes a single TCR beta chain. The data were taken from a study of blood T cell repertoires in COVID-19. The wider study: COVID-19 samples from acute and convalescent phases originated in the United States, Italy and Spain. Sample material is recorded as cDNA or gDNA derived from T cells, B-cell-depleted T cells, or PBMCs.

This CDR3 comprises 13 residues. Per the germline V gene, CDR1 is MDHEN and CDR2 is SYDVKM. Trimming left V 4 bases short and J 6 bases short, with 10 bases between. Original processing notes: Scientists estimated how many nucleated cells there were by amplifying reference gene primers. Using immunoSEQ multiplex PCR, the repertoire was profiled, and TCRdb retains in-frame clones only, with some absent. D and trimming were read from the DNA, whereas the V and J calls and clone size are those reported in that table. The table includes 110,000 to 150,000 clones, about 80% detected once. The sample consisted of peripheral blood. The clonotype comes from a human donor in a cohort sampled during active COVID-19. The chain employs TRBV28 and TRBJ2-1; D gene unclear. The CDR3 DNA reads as TGTGCCAGCAGTTGGGCTAACCCCAATGAGCAGTTCTTC. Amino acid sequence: CASSWANPNEQFF. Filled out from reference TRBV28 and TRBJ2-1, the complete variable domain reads DVKVTQSSRYLVKRTGEKVFLECVQDMDHENMFWYRQDPGLGLRLIYFSYDVKMKEKGDIPEGYSVSREKKERFSLILESASTNQTSMYLCASSWANPNEQFFGPGTRLTVL.